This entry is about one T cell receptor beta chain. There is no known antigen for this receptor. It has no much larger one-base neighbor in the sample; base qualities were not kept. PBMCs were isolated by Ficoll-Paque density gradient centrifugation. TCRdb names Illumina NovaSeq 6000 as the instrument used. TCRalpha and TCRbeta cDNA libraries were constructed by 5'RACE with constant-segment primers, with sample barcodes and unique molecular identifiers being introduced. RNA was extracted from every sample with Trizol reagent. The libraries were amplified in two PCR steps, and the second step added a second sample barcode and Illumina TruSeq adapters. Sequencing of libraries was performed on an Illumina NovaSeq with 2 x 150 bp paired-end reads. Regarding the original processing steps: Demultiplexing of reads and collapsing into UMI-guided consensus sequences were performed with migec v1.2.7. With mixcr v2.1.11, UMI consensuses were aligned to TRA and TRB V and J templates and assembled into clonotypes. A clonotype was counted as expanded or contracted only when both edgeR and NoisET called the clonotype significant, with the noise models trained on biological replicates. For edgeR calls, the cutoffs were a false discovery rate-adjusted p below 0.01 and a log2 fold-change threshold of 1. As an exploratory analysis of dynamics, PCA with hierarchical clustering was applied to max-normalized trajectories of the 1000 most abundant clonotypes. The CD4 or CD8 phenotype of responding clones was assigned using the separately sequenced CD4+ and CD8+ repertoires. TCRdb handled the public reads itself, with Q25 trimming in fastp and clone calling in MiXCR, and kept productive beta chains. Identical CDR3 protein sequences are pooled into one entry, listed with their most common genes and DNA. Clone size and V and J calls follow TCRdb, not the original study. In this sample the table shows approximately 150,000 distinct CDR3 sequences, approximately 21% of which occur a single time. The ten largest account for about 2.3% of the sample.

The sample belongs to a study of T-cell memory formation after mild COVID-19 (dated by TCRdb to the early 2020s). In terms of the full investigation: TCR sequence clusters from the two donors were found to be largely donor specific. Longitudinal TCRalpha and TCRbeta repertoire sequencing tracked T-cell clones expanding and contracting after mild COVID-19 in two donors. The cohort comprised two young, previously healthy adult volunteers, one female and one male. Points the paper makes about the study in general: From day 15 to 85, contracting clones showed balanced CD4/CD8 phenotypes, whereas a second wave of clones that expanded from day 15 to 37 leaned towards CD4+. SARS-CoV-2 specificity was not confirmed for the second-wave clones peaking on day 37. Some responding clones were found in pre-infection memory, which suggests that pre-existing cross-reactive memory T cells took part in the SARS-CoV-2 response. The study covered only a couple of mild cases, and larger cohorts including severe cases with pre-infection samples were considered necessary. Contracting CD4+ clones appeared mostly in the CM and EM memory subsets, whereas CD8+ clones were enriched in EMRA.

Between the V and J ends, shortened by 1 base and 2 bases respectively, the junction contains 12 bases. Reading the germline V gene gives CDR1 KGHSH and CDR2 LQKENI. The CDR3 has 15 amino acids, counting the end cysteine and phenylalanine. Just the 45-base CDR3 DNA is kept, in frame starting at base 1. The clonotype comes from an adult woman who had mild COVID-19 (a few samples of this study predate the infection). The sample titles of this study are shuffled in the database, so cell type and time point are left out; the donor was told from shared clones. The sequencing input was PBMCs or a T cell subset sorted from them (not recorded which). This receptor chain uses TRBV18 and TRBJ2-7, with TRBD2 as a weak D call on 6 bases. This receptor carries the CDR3 CASSPLGGEAYEQYF. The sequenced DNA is TGTGCCAGCTCACCACTCGGGGGAGAGGCCTACGAGCAGTACTTC.